The TCR beta chain described here comes from a study of blood T cell repertoires in COVID-19. Clones were read by immunoSEQ multiplex PCR, and TCRdb kept only the in-frame ones, dropping some. This sample has some 130,000 clones, with nearly 70% found just once. This clone was detected only a few times. There are 15 residues in the CDR3. Trimming removed 5 bases at V and 5 bases at J, with 16 bases between. Germline lookup yields CDR1 SGHKS and CDR2 YYEKEE (reference sequence). The receptor comes from a woman aged 65 to 85 with acute or convalescent COVID-19. The sequencing input was peripheral blood. This chain connects TRBV5-5 to TRBJ1-4, with unresolved D. The CDR3 here is CASRLVAQVNEKLFF. As DNA, the CDR3 is TGTGCCAGCAGACTGGTGGCCCAGGTCAATGAAAAACTGTTTTTT.